These 30 T cell receptor beta chains came from one sample sequenced in a study of blood T cells in healthy people across ages. A sample-barcoded 5' primer and a J-beta primer mix were used in a second PCR of about 6 to 11 cycles. MiXCR was run by TCRdb on the 5' RACE reads, yielding one entry per CDR3 protein. The profile shows hundreds of thousands of distinct CDR3 sequences, around a fifth of them singletons. Sequencing was performed on blood. The receptors come from a man between 65 and 79 years old in good health.

This clonotype was recorded a few times. The chain joins TRBV27 to TRBJ2-5; TRBD1 aligns across 7 bases. The length of the CDR3 is 14 residues. Germline CDR1 and CDR2: MNHEY and SMNVEV (reference sequence). The V and J ends lost 0 bases and 5 bases, in that order; junction bases with no gene match: 3. For the CDR3, the DNA is TGTGCCAGCAGTTTATCACAGGGGTGGGAGACCCAGTACTTC. This encodes CASSLSQGWETQYF.

This chain uses TRBV20-1 with TRBJ2-5; 10 positions match TRBD2. Judging by the DNA end, TRBJ2-1 fits better; the J call may be wrong. From germline, CDR1 is DFQATT and CDR2 SNEGSKA (reference sequence). CDR3 length equals 15 residues. The CDR3 DNA sequence: TGCAGTGCTAGAGATGGGGGTAGCGGGAGGACTGAGCAGTTCTTC. Its protein is CSARDGGSGRTEQFF.

This clonotype was detected ten times or more. The rearrangement joins TRBV4-1 to TRBJ2-1, with D unresolved. CDR1 is MGHRA, CDR2 YSYEKL, per germline. Trimming left V 4 bases short and J 8 bases short, with 15 bases between. This CDR3 spans 14 amino acids. The CDR3 region is CASSRTLPLHEQFF. For the CDR3, the DNA is TGCGCCAGCAGCCGTACGCTCCCTTTGCATGAGCAGTTCTTC.

The genes are TRBV6-1 and TRBJ2-1; D might be TRBD2 (5 bases). The J call is uncertain, as TRBJ2-5 better fits the DNA end. The CDR3 is 16 amino acids. CDR1 is MNHNS and CDR2 is SASEGT in the germline V gene. DNA for the CDR3: TGTGCCAGCAGTAAAACCTTCGAGCTAGCCTACGAGACCCAGTACTTC. Residues: CASSKTFELAYETQYF.

This clonotype was recorded a few times. The chain links TRBV5-1 to TRBJ2-5; 11 positions match TRBD2. The CDR3 contains 16 residues. Unmatched junction bases numbered 6, after V lost 4 bases and J lost 1 base. Germline loops: CDR1 SGHRS, CDR2 YFSETQ. The CDR3, as DNA: TGCGCCAGCAGCGTCTCCGGGACTAGCGGCCAAGAGACCCAGTACTTC. Protein product: CASSVSGTSGQETQYF.

This chain connects TRBV29-1 to TRBJ2-5; D possibly matches TRBD1 or TRBD2 (5 bases each). Germline assignment: CDR1 SQVTM and CDR2 ANQGSEA. The CDR3 sequence is 11 residues long. Trimming took 7 bases from V and 3 from J, leaving 9 bases between them. The CDR3 coding sequence is TGCAGCGCTTTGGGGGAAGAGACCCAGTACTTC. Protein product: CSALGEETQYF.

The CDR3: CASSPSGPQEQFF. In DNA form, the CDR3 reads TGTGCCAGCAGCCCTAGCGGCCCTCAAGAGCAGTTCTTC. The chain is built from TRBV2 and TRBJ2-5, with 7 bases fitting TRBD2. The last part of the DNA fits TRBJ2-1 better; the J call may be wrong. Looked up from germline, CDR1 is SNHLY and CDR2 is FYNNEI. The CDR3 length is 13 residues.

The chain carries TRBV20-1 and TRBJ2-7; D is undetermined. In germline, CDR1 is DFQATT, CDR2 SNEGSKA (reference sequence). V was clipped by 0 bases and J by 5 bases, with 11 bases between them. CDR3 size: 13 residues. The DNA of the CDR3 is TGCAGTGCTAGAGAAGGGAATGTAAACGAGCAGTACTTC. Residues: CSAREGNVNEQYF.

A few counts support this clonotype. The J gene is TRBJ2-3, the V gene TRBV15, with no clear D. Germline V gene sequence: CDR1 LNHNV, CDR2 YYDKDF (reference sequence). The CDR3 contains 14 residues. Trimming left V 1 base short and J 4 bases short, with 9 bases between. CDR3 in amino acids: CATSRGQGPDTQYF. CDR3 bases: TGTGCCACCAGCAGAGGACAAGGGCCAGATACGCAGTATTTT.

As to this clonotype: A much larger clonotype is one base distant, so this may be a read error. This sequence joins TRBV7-2 and TRBJ2-3; D might be TRBD2 (5 bases). CDR3 size: 16 residues. CDR1 is SGHTA, CDR2 FQGNSA, per germline. The CDR3 loop reads CASSRKRHQSTDTQCF. The DNA of the CDR3 is TGTGCCAGCAGCCGAAAGCGGCACCAAAGCACAGATACGCAGTGTTTT.

This chain joins TRBV12-3 or TRBV12-4 and TRBJ2-3; the D gene is possibly TRBD2 (6 bases). There are 15 residues in the CDR3. Trimming shortened V by 3 bases and J by 4 bases, and 14 bases separated the two germline ends. CDR3 residues: CASSFRGSGSDTQYF. The CDR3 DNA sequence: TGTGCCAGCAGTTTCCGGGGTAGCGGCTCAGATACGCAGTATTTT.

To note about this clonotype: With a much larger clone just one base away, this may be a read error. This sequence joins TRBV4-1 and TRBJ2-6; D uncertain. The CDR3 loop spans 14 amino acids. The germline V gene has CDR1 MGHRA and CDR2 YSYEKL. The CDR3 nucleotides read TGCGTCAGCAGCCAAGGACCTGGGGCCAACGTCCTGACTTTC. Amino acid sequence: CVSSQGPGANVLTF.

The table lists this clonotype with many counts. This chain uses TRBV12-3 or TRBV12-4 with TRBJ2-2, with 7 positions matching TRBD2. This CDR3 comprises 14 residues. J was trimmed by 4 bases and V by 1 base; bases with no gene match: 0. The CDR3 sequence is CASSLGTSTGELFF. The CDR3 DNA follows: TGTGCCAGCAGTTTAGGGACTAGCACCGGGGAGCTGTTTTTT.

With respect to this clonotype: The CDR3 ends on some other residue instead of the conserved phenylalanine or tryptophan, so this is likely a read error. CDR3 in amino acids: CASSLDYSYEQYL. The CDR3 DNA follows: TGTGCCAGCAGCTTAGATTACTCCTACGAGCAGTACCTC. The V and J genes are TRBV7-2 and TRBJ2-7; no reliable D call. V was clipped by 1 base and J by 0 bases, with 4 bases between them. The CDR3 covers 13 residues. Germline CDR1 and CDR2: SGHTA and FQGNSA.

The chain combines TRBV7-9 with TRBJ1-4, with 11 nucleotides matching TRBD1. Losses at the gene ends were 5 bases for V and 8 bases for J; bases not matched to a gene: 4. This CDR3 comprises 14 residues. CDR1 SEHNR and CDR2 FQNEAQ come from the germline V gene (reference sequence). CDR3 nucleotides: TGTGCCAGCAGCGAGGGACAGGGGGGCGAAAAACTGTTTTTT. Translated: CASSEGQGGEKLFF.

Only a few counts were recorded for this clonotype. This rearrangement joins TRBV28 to TRBJ2-3; 8 bases align to TRBD2. V lost 3 bases to trimming and J lost 1 base; unmatched junction nucleotides: 12. The CDR3 loop spans 18 amino acids. Per the germline V gene, CDR1 is MDHEN and CDR2 is SYDVKM. The DNA for the CDR3 is TGTGCCAGCAGTTTTATTTTCGCGGGAGGTCCACGCACAGATACGCAGTATTTT. It encodes CASSFIFAGGPRTDTQYF.

In this sample, this clonotype turned up a few times. The V gene is TRBV2, the J gene TRBJ2-1, with D perhaps being TRBD1 or TRBD2 (6 bases each). The CDR3 length is 14 residues. Germline V gene sequence: CDR1 SNHLY, CDR2 FYNNEI. The V end was cut by 6 bases, the J end by 13 bases, with 22 bases between. The CDR3 nucleotides are TGTGCCAGCAGGGGGAACTCCAGACTAGGGGGTCAGTTCTTC. It translates to CASRGNSRLGGQFF.

The V gene is TRBV20-1, the J gene TRBJ2-3, with TRBD2 matching over 8 bases. The CDR3 is 12 amino acids. The V gene end was trimmed by 3 bases and the J gene end by 9 bases; junction bases not matched to a gene: 5. The germline gives CDR1 DFQATT, CDR2 SNEGSKA (reference sequence). CDR3 in amino acids: CSARSGLDTQYF. In nucleotides, the CDR3 is TGCAGTGCTAGGTCGGGACTAGACACGCAGTATTTT.

This clonotype came up a few times. The J gene is TRBJ2-5, the V gene TRBV20-1; tentatively, D is TRBD2 (5 bases). The V gene's germline CDR1 is DFQATT and CDR2 SNEGSKA (reference sequence). The CDR3 extends over 14 amino acids. Trimming took off 8 bases at V and 3 bases at J, with 19 bases between the two ends. The CDR3 here is CSSQVASREETQYF. Written as DNA, the CDR3 is TGCAGTTCTCAGGTGGCTAGCAGAGAAGAGACCCAGTACTTC.

This clonotype was observed many times. V usage is TRBV20-1 and J usage is TRBJ2-1, with 10 bases fitting TRBD2. J gave up 2 bases and V 6 bases, and 7 bases lay outside the gene matches. Germline loops: CDR1 DFQATT, CDR2 SNEGSKA (reference sequence). The CDR3 is made up of 15 amino acids. The CDR3 nucleotides read TGCAGTGCCCCCTCTAGCGGGAGCCCCTACAATGAGCAGTTCTTC. This gives the protein CSAPSSGSPYNEQFF.

The chain combines TRBV16 with TRBJ2-1; perhaps TRBD2 as D (5 bases). V was trimmed by 7 bases and J by 3 bases, leaving 16 bases between them. Germline V gene lookup returns CDR1 KGHSY and CDR2 FQNENV. The CDR3 consists of 15 residues. Here the CDR3 reads CASNSRKSGYNEQFF. The CDR3 bases are TGTGCCAGCAACTCCAGAAAGAGCGGCTACAATGAGCAGTTCTTC. The full variable domain, completed using reference TRBV16 and TRBJ2-1, is GEEVAQTPKHLVRGEGQKAKLYCAPIKGHSYVFWYQQVLKNEFKFLISFQNENVFDETGMPKERFSAKCLPNSPCSLEIQATKLEDSAVYFCASNSRKSGYNEQFFGPGTRLTVL.

This clonotype was observed a handful of times. The rearrangement links TRBV7-9 to TRBJ2-5, with D possibly TRBD1 on 5 matching bases. V lost 0 bases and J 0 bases, leaving 11 bases between the germline ends. The CDR3 length is 16 residues. From germline, CDR1 is SEHNR and CDR2 FQNEAQ (reference sequence). CDR3 residues: CASSLAQGLYQETQYF. The CDR3 DNA sequence: TGTGCCAGCAGCTTAGCGCAGGGCCTGTACCAAGAGACCCAGTACTTC.

This chain's CDR3 is CASSQVVSAHPGELFF. The CDR3, as DNA: TGCGCCAGCAGCCAAGTAGTTAGCGCTCACCCGGGGGAGCTGTTTTTT. The chain employs TRBV4-3 and TRBJ2-2, with D perhaps TRBD2 (5 bases). V lost 1 base to trimming and J lost 8 bases, with 17 bases between them. The CDR3 has 16 residues. Germline CDR1 is LGHNA and CDR2 is YSLEER.

This clonotype was seen repeatedly, ten times or more. The rearrangement uses TRBV20-1 and TRBJ2-7; D gene uncertain. Germline loops: CDR1 DFQATT, CDR2 SNEGSKA (reference sequence). The CDR3 runs to 12 residues. Trimming stripped 1 base from V and 1 base from J, with 5 bases between. The CDR3 reads CSARGVSYEQYF. CDR3 coding DNA: TGCAGTGCTAGAGGGGTGTCCTACGAGCAGTACTTC.

The V gene is TRBV19, the J gene TRBJ1-5; no definite D call. The germline V gene has CDR1 LNHDA and CDR2 SQIVND (reference sequence). The germline V and J ends were trimmed by 8 bases and 5 bases, with 16 bases remaining between them. This CDR3 spans 14 amino acids. The DNA for the CDR3 is TGTGCCAGTTCCCGCTACGGGGTAGATCAGCCCCAGCATTTT. It codes for CASSRYGVDQPQHF.

The chain carries TRBV6-2 or TRBV6-3 and TRBJ1-5, with a weak D call TRBD1 (6 bases). Per germline, CDR1 MNHEY and CDR2 SVGEGT. The CDR3 contains 16 residues. Trimming took 2 bases from V and 5 from J, leaving 16 bases between them. The CDR3 region is CASSYPIGGFDQPQHF. The CDR3 DNA reads TGTGCCAGCAGTTACCCGATAGGGGGATTCGATCAGCCCCAGCATTTT.

The chain carries TRBV20-1 and TRBJ2-3, with D unclear. The germline V and J ends were trimmed by 1 base and 3 bases, with 11 bases remaining between them. The CDR3 covers 14 residues. The germline gives CDR1 DFQATT, CDR2 SNEGSKA (reference sequence). The CDR3 loop is CSARGEFRTDTQYF. CDR3 bases: TGCAGTGCTAGAGGAGAGTTTAGGACAGATACGCAGTATTTT.

There are a few counts of this clonotype. The genes are TRBV18 and TRBJ2-5; D perhaps matches TRBD1 (5 bases). The J call may not be correct, given that the DNA end is closer to TRBJ2-1. This CDR3 spans 13 amino acids. Germline CDR1 KGHSH, CDR2 LQKENI. CDR3 nucleotide sequence: TGTGCCAGCTCATCCCGACAGACCGATGAGCAGTTCTTC. Translation: CASSSRQTDEQFF.

V and J are TRBV18 and TRBJ2-5, with D possibly being TRBD1 (6 bases). The CDR3 spans 14 residues. Germline assignment: CDR1 KGHSH and CDR2 LQKENI. V lost 3 bases, J lost 5 bases, and 13 bases lay in between. In nucleotides, the CDR3 is TGTGCCAGCTCACCGCGACAGGACGTGGAGACCCAGTACTTC. Its translation is CASSPRQDVETQYF.

The chain carries TRBV6-5 and TRBJ2-7, with 8 bases fitting TRBD1. The CDR3 contains 15 residues. Germline loops: CDR1 MNHEY, CDR2 SVGAGI. Trimming removed 5 bases from V and 1 base from J; junction bases left unmatched: 7. CDR3 protein: CASSRTGTGSYEQYF. For the CDR3, the DNA is TGTGCCAGCAGTAGAACAGGGACAGGTTCCTACGAGCAGTACTTC.